Here is one TCR beta chain with its context. Measured with immunoSEQ multiplex PCR; TCRdb has only the in-frame clones, and not every one. The table lists under 130,000 clones, 83% of them singletons. This record belongs to a study of control samples from healthy donors and cancer patients. The CDR3 spans 18 residues. The germline CDR1 and CDR2 sequences are SGHRS and YFSETQ. The V gene end was trimmed by 0 bases and the J gene end by 1 base; junction bases not matched to a gene: 8. The sequencing sample was made of blood. The chain uses TRBV5-1 and TRBJ2-2; 8 positions agree with TRBD2. The sequence was obtained from a woman aged 45-65 years in good health. CDR3 nucleotide sequence: TGCGCCAGCAGCTTGGCCCCGGGAGGGAATATGAACACCGGGGAGCTGTTTTTT. This sequence encodes CASSLAPGGNMNTGELFF.